This T cell receptor (beta chain) was documented in a study of cytomegalovirus exposure and HLA in healthy donors. Broader study findings: The HLA-A and HLA-B alleles of most subjects were reportedly predicted accurately from TCR beta sequences. By a later analysis, the bulk of CMV-associated TCR beta chains appeared HLA-restricted.

As to this clone: Its antigen is still unknown.

The PCR was carried out with 60 Vbeta primers and 13 Jbeta primers. Repertoires were generated with immunoSEQ multiplex PCR, while TCRdb's copy carries only in-frame clones and drops some. The sample table sets out over 100,000 clones. The CDR3 loop spans 14 amino acids. From germline, CDR1 is SEHNR and CDR2 FQNEAQ (reference sequence). J lost 4 bases, V lost 5 bases, and 7 bases had no gene match. The chain links TRBV7-9 to TRBJ1-1; 7 bases align to TRBD1. The specimen sequenced was PBMCs. This receptor was identified in a young man in good health and CMV-seronegative. CDR3 protein: CASSVRQGGTEAFF. The CDR3 bases are TGTGCCAGCAGCGTGAGACAGGGAGGCACTGAAGCTTTCTTT.